The 2 T cell receptor beta chains presented below share a single source sample, sequenced in a study of shared clonotypes between healthy human individuals. The assay was immunoSEQ multiplex PCR, and TCRdb's table has in-frame clones only and misses some. This sample has approximately 500,000 clones; around 96% occur once, and the top ten carry 0.05% to 0.07%. The material sequenced was naive CD4+ T cells sorted from blood. Subset specified: CD45RA+ positively selected. These receptors all stem from a woman between 25 and 40 years old in good health.

The chain links TRBV28 to TRBJ1-5; 8 bases align to TRBD1. In germline, CDR1 is MDHEN, CDR2 SYDVKM. The CDR3 runs 15 residues. V lost 6 bases to trimming and J lost 3 bases; unmatched junction nucleotides: 7. The CDR3 sequence is CASSPTGEANQPQHF. In DNA, the CDR3 is TGTGCCAGCAGCCCGACAGGGGAGGCCAATCAGCCCCAGCATTTT.

The rearrangement joins TRBV11-2 to TRBJ1-1; TRBD1 matches at 8 bases. CDR3 size: 15 residues. The trim removed 5 bases at V and 0 bases at J, leaving 5 bases unmatched. Germline CDR1 SGHAT, CDR2 FQNNGV. The CDR3 loop reads CASSRSGGVNTEAFF. The CDR3 nucleotides are TGTGCCAGCAGCCGATCAGGGGGCGTGAACACTGAAGCTTTCTTT.